This is a list of T cell receptor beta chains from one sample in a study of cytomegalovirus exposure and HLA in healthy donors. Sequenced by immunoSEQ multiplex PCR; TCRdb stores in-frame clones only, minus some. This sample has some 200,000 clones, with under 70% found just once. Sequenced material: PBMCs. The receptors derive from a man aged 40-50 years in good health and CMV-seropositive. The CDR3 runs from the conserved cysteine through the conserved F or W. The order of the fields is D gene, J gene, clone size, V gene, CDR3 DNA, CDR3 protein. A D gene is named only where the DNA matches it firmly. Clone size is shown for a subset of rows, as once, few, many or a class of expanded clone.

d_gene: -; j_gene: TRBJ1-3; abundance: -; v_gene: TRBV27; CDR3nt: TGTGCCAGCAGTTTAGGGGGGAACGCTGGAAACACCATATATTTT; CDR3aa: CASSLGGNAGNTIYF
d_gene: -; j_gene: TRBJ2-3; abundance: few; v_gene: TRBV7-7; CDR3nt: TGTGCCAGCAGCTCGACAGGAGTAGATACGCAGTATTTT; CDR3aa: CASSSTGVDTQYF
d_gene: TRBD1; j_gene: TRBJ2-7; abundance: -; v_gene: TRBV4-1; CDR3nt: TGCGCCAGCAGTTTGGACAGGGGCTCCTACGAGCAGTACTTC; CDR3aa: CASSLDRGSYEQYF
d_gene: TRBD1; j_gene: TRBJ1-5; abundance: few; v_gene: TRBV10-3; CDR3nt: TGTGCCACCTCGGGGGACAGCCTAAATCAGCCCCAGCATTTT; CDR3aa: CATSGDSLNQPQHF
d_gene: -; j_gene: TRBJ1-3; abundance: few; v_gene: TRBV2; CDR3nt: TGTGCCAGCAGGCAGGGATTCTCTGGAAACACCATATATTTT; CDR3aa: CASRQGFSGNTIYF
d_gene: -; j_gene: TRBJ2-7; abundance: -; v_gene: TRBV19; CDR3nt: TGTGCCAGTAGTATAGATCGGGATTACGAGCAGTACTTC; CDR3aa: CASSIDRDYEQYF
d_gene: -; j_gene: TRBJ2-1; abundance: -; v_gene: TRBV7-3; CDR3nt: TGTGCCAGCAGTTCGTCTCCACTCGGACTCATTACCGGAAATGGCAATGAGCAGTTCTTC; CDR3aa: CASSSSPLGLITGNGNEQFF
d_gene: -; j_gene: TRBJ2-3; abundance: -; v_gene: TRBV27; CDR3nt: TGTGCCAGCAGTTTTCGCGCGGGACAGCAATCTAGCACAGATACGCAGTATTTT; CDR3aa: CASSFRAGQQSSTDTQYF
d_gene: TRBD1; j_gene: TRBJ1-1; abundance: many; v_gene: TRBV7-9; CDR3nt: TGTGCCAGCAGCTTAGCTTCCACAGGGGCTGAAGCTTTCTTT; CDR3aa: CASSLASTGAEAFF
d_gene: -; j_gene: TRBJ2-3; abundance: few; v_gene: TRBV5-4; CDR3nt: TGTGCCAGCAGCCTTCAGGGCGGCACAGATACGCAGTATTTT; CDR3aa: CASSLQGGTDTQYF
d_gene: -; j_gene: TRBJ2-7; abundance: few; v_gene: TRBV28; CDR3nt: TGTGCCAGCAGTTCAGGGGGGTTAAGCGAGCAGTACTTC; CDR3aa: CASSSGGLSEQYF
d_gene: TRBD1; j_gene: TRBJ1-2; abundance: -; v_gene: TRBV11-2; CDR3nt: TGTGCCAGCAGCTTCCCCGGGACAGGGTACGGCTACACCTTC; CDR3aa: CASSFPGTGYGYTF
d_gene: -; j_gene: TRBJ2-7; abundance: -; v_gene: TRBV7-3; CDR3nt: TGTGCCAGCAGCTTCAAGTCGGGGTACGAGCAGTACTTC; CDR3aa: CASSFKSGYEQYF
d_gene: -; j_gene: TRBJ1-2; abundance: -; v_gene: TRBV7-2; CDR3nt: TGTGCCAGCAGGCACAGCAGTAGGACAGAAACTAACTATGGCTACACCTTC; CDR3aa: CASRHSSRTETNYGYTF
d_gene: -; j_gene: TRBJ1-6; abundance: -; v_gene: TRBV5-6; CDR3nt: TGTGCCAGCAGCTTGGGCACAGTGAATAATTCACCCCTCCACTTT; CDR3aa: CASSLGTVNNSPLHF
d_gene: -; j_gene: TRBJ2-3; abundance: -; v_gene: TRBV6-5; CDR3nt: TGTGCCAGCAGCCGCACAAATTTGTTAGATACGCAGTATTTT; CDR3aa: CASSRTNLLDTQYF
d_gene: TRBD1; j_gene: TRBJ1-1; abundance: once; v_gene: TRBV19; CDR3nt: TGTGCCAGTAGGACAGGGGATACGAACACTGAAGCTTTCTTT; CDR3aa: CASRTGDTNTEAFF
d_gene: -; j_gene: TRBJ1-5; abundance: -; v_gene: TRBV11-2; CDR3nt: TGTGCCAGCAGCTCCAGGCGGGAGAATCAGCCCCAGCATTTT; CDR3aa: CASSSRRENQPQHF
d_gene: -; j_gene: TRBJ2-4; abundance: -; v_gene: TRBV2; CDR3nt: TGTGCCAGCGGGGGGACAGTTCGAGCCAAAAACATTCAGTACTTC; CDR3aa: CASGGTVRAKNIQYF
d_gene: -; j_gene: TRBJ1-1; abundance: -; v_gene: TRBV29-1; CDR3nt: TGCAGCGTTGTCGGGGTTGGGACTGAAGCTTTCTTT; CDR3aa: CSVVGVGTEAFF
d_gene: TRBD2; j_gene: TRBJ2-7; abundance: -; v_gene: TRBV18; CDR3nt: TGTGCCAGCTCACCATTAGCGGGGAACGAGCAGTACTTC; CDR3aa: CASSPLAGNEQYF
d_gene: TRBD2; j_gene: TRBJ2-7; abundance: -; v_gene: TRBV6-1; CDR3nt: TGTGCCAGCAGTGCCCTAGCGGGGGCCACCTACGAGCAGTACTTC; CDR3aa: CASSALAGATYEQYF
d_gene: TRBD1; j_gene: TRBJ1-2; abundance: -; v_gene: TRBV19; CDR3nt: TGTGCCACCTACAGGGGGCCCTATGGCTACACCTTC; CDR3aa: CATYRGPYGYTF
d_gene: -; j_gene: TRBJ2-7; abundance: -; v_gene: TRBV5-1; CDR3nt: TGCGCCAGCAGCTTGGGAGACAGCAATATCGAGCAGTACTTC; CDR3aa: CASSLGDSNIEQYF
d_gene: TRBD2; j_gene: TRBJ2-7; abundance: -; v_gene: TRBV5-1; CDR3nt: TGCGCCAGCAGCTTGGGGCTAGCGGGGGACGAGCAGTACTTC; CDR3aa: CASSLGLAGDEQYF
d_gene: -; j_gene: TRBJ2-7; abundance: -; v_gene: TRBV5-6; CDR3nt: TGTGCCAGCAGCTTGACCACCCGGAGAACCCCCTACGAGCAGTACTTC; CDR3aa: CASSLTTRRTPYEQYF
d_gene: -; j_gene: TRBJ1-2; abundance: -; v_gene: TRBV12-5; CDR3nt: TGTGCTAGTGGTTTGGGTTCCCTAGGACTCACCTTC; CDR3aa: CASGLGSLGLTF
d_gene: -; j_gene: TRBJ1-5; abundance: once; v_gene: TRBV7-9; CDR3nt: TGTGCCAGCAGCAAACAACAGGGAGTTGGGAATCAGCCCCAGCATTTT; CDR3aa: CASSKQQGVGNQPQHF
d_gene: TRBD1; j_gene: TRBJ1-2; abundance: -; v_gene: TRBV29-1; CDR3nt: TGCAGCGTTGGCCGGGGCGGGGGACAGGGAGTGAGAGGCTACACCTTC; CDR3aa: CSVGRGGGQGVRGYTF
d_gene: TRBD2; j_gene: TRBJ2-3; abundance: -; v_gene: TRBV5-4; CDR3nt: TGTGCCAGCAGCCCCGGACTAGCGGGGGCCGCGGGAGATACGCAGTATTTT; CDR3aa: CASSPGLAGAAGDTQYF
d_gene: TRBD1; j_gene: TRBJ1-1; abundance: -; v_gene: TRBV18; CDR3nt: TGTGCCAGCTCGCCCAACGTGGCAGGGGGGAGCACTGAAGCTTTCTTT; CDR3aa: CASSPNVAGGSTEAFF
d_gene: -; j_gene: TRBJ2-2; abundance: once; v_gene: TRBV19; CDR3nt: TGTGCCAGTAGTAACCCCGGGGACACCGGGGAGCTGTTTTTT; CDR3aa: CASSNPGDTGELFF
d_gene: TRBD1; j_gene: TRBJ1-1; abundance: few; v_gene: TRBV5-4; CDR3nt: TGTGCCAGCAAGGACAGGGCGAACACTGAAGCTTTCTTT; CDR3aa: CASKDRANTEAFF
d_gene: -; j_gene: TRBJ2-2; abundance: -; v_gene: TRBV5-4; CDR3nt: TGTGCCAGCGGGCCGTTGAGGGCGAACACCGGGGAGCTGTTTTTT; CDR3aa: CASGPLRANTGELFF
d_gene: -; j_gene: TRBJ1-2; abundance: -; v_gene: TRBV5-1; CDR3nt: TGCGCCAGCAGCTTGGACGGGCAGGGTCGGTTGTATGGCTACACCTTC; CDR3aa: CASSLDGQGRLYGYTF
d_gene: -; j_gene: TRBJ2-7; abundance: -; v_gene: TRBV6-5; CDR3nt: TGTGCCAGCAGCCGACAGGAATCCTACGAGCAGTACTTC; CDR3aa: CASSRQESYEQYF
d_gene: -; j_gene: TRBJ1-5; abundance: -; v_gene: TRBV4-1; CDR3nt: TGCGCCAGCAGCCAAGTAAGGGCGGGGGTATGGGTTCAGCCCCAGCATTTT; CDR3aa: CASSQVRAGVWVQPQHF
d_gene: -; j_gene: TRBJ1-5; abundance: -; v_gene: TRBV7-9; CDR3nt: TGTGCCAGCAGCCTGAGTTATCAGCCCCAGCATTTT; CDR3aa: CASSLSYQPQHF
d_gene: TRBD1; j_gene: TRBJ2-3; abundance: -; v_gene: TRBV5-1; CDR3nt: TGCGCCAGCAGCTCTGATGGAGGGACAGGGGGCCCGGATACGCAGTATTTT; CDR3aa: CASSSDGGTGGPDTQYF
d_gene: -; j_gene: TRBJ1-4; abundance: -; v_gene: TRBV7-8; CDR3nt: TGTGCCAGCAGCTTAGTGGGCCCTATGACGGAAAAACTGTTTTTT; CDR3aa: CASSLVGPMTEKLFF
d_gene: -; j_gene: TRBJ1-6; abundance: -; v_gene: TRBV5-6; CDR3nt: TGTGCCAGCAGCTTGGGGGTAGGGGTTGACAATTCACCCCTCCACTTT; CDR3aa: CASSLGVGVDNSPLHF
d_gene: TRBD1; j_gene: TRBJ1-1; abundance: -; v_gene: TRBV7-2; CDR3nt: TGTGCCAGCAGCATCGGGACAGTCTCCGAAGCTTTCTTT; CDR3aa: CASSIGTVSEAFF
d_gene: TRBD1; j_gene: TRBJ1-4; abundance: -; v_gene: TRBV6-4; CDR3nt: TGTGCCAGCAGTCGGGACAGGAACGAAAAACTGTTTTTT; CDR3aa: CASSRDRNEKLFF
d_gene: -; j_gene: TRBJ2-7; abundance: -; v_gene: TRBV15; CDR3nt: TGTGCCACCAGCAGAGATCCCCCGCGCGAGCAGTACTTC; CDR3aa: CATSRDPPREQYF
d_gene: -; j_gene: TRBJ1-4; abundance: -; v_gene: TRBV5-8; CDR3nt: TGTGCCAGCAGCTTGGGACAGGTGGGGGAAAAACTGTTTTTT; CDR3aa: CASSLGQVGEKLFF
d_gene: TRBD2; j_gene: TRBJ2-7; abundance: -; v_gene: TRBV2; CDR3nt: TGTGCCAACGGGGGGGACGCCTACGAGCAGTACTTC; CDR3aa: CANGGDAYEQYF
d_gene: -; j_gene: TRBJ1-5; abundance: -; v_gene: TRBV7-2; CDR3nt: TGTGCCAGCAGCCCGGGGTTGAAGAATCAGCCCCAGCATTTT; CDR3aa: CASSPGLKNQPQHF
d_gene: -; j_gene: TRBJ1-2; abundance: few; v_gene: TRBV11-2; CDR3nt: TGTGCCAGCAGCTTAGTGTGGCAGAACTATGGCTACACCTTC; CDR3aa: CASSLVWQNYGYTF
d_gene: -; j_gene: TRBJ1-2; abundance: -; v_gene: TRBV7-2; CDR3nt: TGTGCCAGCAGCCCTGACGGGCTAGCGGGTTCTGGCTACACCTTC; CDR3aa: CASSPDGLAGSGYTF
d_gene: -; j_gene: TRBJ1-1; abundance: -; v_gene: TRBV9; CDR3nt: TGTGCCAGCAGCGTAGGCAGGAACACTGAAGCTTTCTTT; CDR3aa: CASSVGRNTEAFF